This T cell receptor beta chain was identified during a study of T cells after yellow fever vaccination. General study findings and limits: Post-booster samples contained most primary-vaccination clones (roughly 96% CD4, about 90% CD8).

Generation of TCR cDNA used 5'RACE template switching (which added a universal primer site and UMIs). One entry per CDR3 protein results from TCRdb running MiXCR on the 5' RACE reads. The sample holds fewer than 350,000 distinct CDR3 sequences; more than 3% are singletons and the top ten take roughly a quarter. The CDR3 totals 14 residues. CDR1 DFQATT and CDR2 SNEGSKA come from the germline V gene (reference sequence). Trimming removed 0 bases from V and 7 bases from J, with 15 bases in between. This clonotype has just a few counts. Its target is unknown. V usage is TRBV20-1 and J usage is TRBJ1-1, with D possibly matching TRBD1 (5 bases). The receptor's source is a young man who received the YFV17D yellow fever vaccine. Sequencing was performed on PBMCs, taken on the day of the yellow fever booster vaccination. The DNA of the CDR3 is TGCAGTGCTAGAGATCCGGCAGGGAGAGGTGAAGCTTTCTTT. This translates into CSARDPAGRGEAFF.